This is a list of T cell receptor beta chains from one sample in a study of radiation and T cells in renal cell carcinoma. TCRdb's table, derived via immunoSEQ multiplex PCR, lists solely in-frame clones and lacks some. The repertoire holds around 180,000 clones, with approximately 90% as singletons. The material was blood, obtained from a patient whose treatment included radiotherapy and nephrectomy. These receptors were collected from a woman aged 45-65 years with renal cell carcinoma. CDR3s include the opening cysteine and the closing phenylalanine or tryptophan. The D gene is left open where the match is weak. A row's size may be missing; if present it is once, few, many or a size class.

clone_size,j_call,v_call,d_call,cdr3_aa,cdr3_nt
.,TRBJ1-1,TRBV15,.,CATSREVNTEAFF,TGTGCCACCAGCAGAGAGGTGAACACTGAAGCTTTCTTT
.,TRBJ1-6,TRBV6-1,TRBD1,CASRLTGESPLHF,TGTGCCAGCAGGTTGACAGGGGAGTCACCCCTCCACTTT
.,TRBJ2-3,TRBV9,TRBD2,CASSGEGKGTDTQYF,TGTGCCAGCAGCGGGGAGGGGAAGGGGACAGATACGCAGTATTTT
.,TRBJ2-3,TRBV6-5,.,CASSRGHLDTDTQYF,TGTGCCAGCAGCCGCGGACACTTAGACACAGATACGCAGTATTTT
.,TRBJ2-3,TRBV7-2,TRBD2,CASSLDRGVSDTQYF,TGTGCCAGCAGCTTAGATCGGGGGGTCTCCGATACGCAGTATTTT
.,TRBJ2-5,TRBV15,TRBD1,CATSRDRQGETQYF,TGTGCCACCAGCAGAGATCGACAGGGTGAGACCCAGTACTTC
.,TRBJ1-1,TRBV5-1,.,CASRPQGNLGTEAFF,TGCGCCAGCAGACCGCAGGGAAATTTGGGCACTGAAGCTTTCTTT
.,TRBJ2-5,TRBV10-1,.,CASSGRWGAGNQETQYF,TGCGCCAGCAGTGGCCGGTGGGGTGCGGGCAATCAAGAGACCCAGTACTTC
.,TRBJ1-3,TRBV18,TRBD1,CASSPTKGGRNTIYF,TGTGCCAGCTCGCCTACAAAAGGGGGCCGAAACACCATATATTTT
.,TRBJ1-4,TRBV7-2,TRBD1,CASSSEGQGAATNEKLFF,TGTGCCAGCAGCTCCGAAGGACAGGGGGCCGCAACTAATGAAAAACTGTTTTTT
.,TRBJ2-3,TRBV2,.,CASSESTDTQYF,TGTGCCAGCAGTGAGAGCACAGATACGCAGTATTTT
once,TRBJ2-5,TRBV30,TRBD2,CAGIAGVNQETQYF,TGTGCCGGAATAGCGGGGGTTAACCAAGAGACCCAGTACTTC
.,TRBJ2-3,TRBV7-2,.,CASSDRGVTDTQYF,TGTGCCAGCTCCGATCGCGGAGTCACAGATACGCAGTATTTT
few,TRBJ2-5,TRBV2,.,CASSTRGRETQYF,TGTGCCAGCAGTACCAGGGGCCGGGAGACCCAGTACTTC
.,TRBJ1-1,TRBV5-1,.,CASSLEQVTEAFF,TGCGCCAGCAGCTTGGAACAGGTCACTGAAGCTTTCTTT
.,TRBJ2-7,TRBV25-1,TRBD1,CASSGTGISYEQYF,TGTGCCAGCAGTGGGACAGGAATTTCCTACGAGCAGTACTTC
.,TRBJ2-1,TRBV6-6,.,CASSYDGTPSLQFF,TGTGCCAGCAGTTACGACGGAACTCCAAGTTTGCAGTTCTTC
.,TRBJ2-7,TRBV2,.,CASRGDSAYEQYF,TGTGCCAGCAGAGGGGACTCAGCCTACGAGCAGTACTTC
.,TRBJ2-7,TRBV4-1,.,CASSQLPPPGNVDEQYF,TGCGCCAGCAGCCAACTACCCCCTCCAGGGAATGTGGACGAGCAGTACTTC
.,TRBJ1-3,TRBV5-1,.,CASSLDVREGNTIYF,TGCGCCAGCAGCTTGGATGTCAGAGAAGGAAACACCATATATTTT
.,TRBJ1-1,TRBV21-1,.,CASSKGNNSDTEAFF,TGTGCCAGCAGCAAAGGAAATAACAGCGACACTGAAGCTTTCTTT
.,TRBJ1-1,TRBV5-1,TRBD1,CASSPWDRGNTEAFF,TGCGCCAGCAGCCCATGGGACAGGGGAAACACTGAAGCTTTCTTT
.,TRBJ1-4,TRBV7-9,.,CASSPGTSAANEKLFF,TGTGCCAGCAGCCCCGGCACCTCCGCGGCTAATGAAAAACTGTTTTTT
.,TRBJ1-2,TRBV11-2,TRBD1,CASSHNGDRGLFGYTF,TGTGCCAGCAGCCATAATGGGGACAGGGGTTTATTTGGCTACACCTTC
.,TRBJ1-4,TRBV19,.,CASGGGQMLEKLFF,TGTGCCAGTGGCGGGGGGCAAATGTTGGAAAAACTGTTTTTT
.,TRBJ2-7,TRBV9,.,CASSVGRGGSYEQYF,TGTGCCAGCAGCGTAGGCAGGGGGGGCTCCTACGAGCAGTACTTC
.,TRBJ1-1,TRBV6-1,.,CASSERGSMNTEAFF,TGTGCCAGCAGTGAAAGGGGCAGCATGAACACTGAAGCTTTCTTT
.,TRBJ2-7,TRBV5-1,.,CASSLRLEEQYF,TGCGCCAGCAGCTTGAGGCTGGAGGAGCAGTACTTC
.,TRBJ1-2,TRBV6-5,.,CASSYSQGSGYGYTF,TGTGCCAGCAGTTACTCCCAGGGGTCCGGCTATGGCTACACCTTC
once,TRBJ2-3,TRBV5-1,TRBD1,CASSLGQTGIFTDTQYF,TGCGCCAGCAGCTTGGGCCAGACAGGGATTTTTACAGATACGCAGTATTTT
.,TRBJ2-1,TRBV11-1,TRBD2,CASSSRTSVGSGEQFF,TGTGCCAGCAGCTCGCGGACTAGCGTGGGCTCGGGGGAGCAGTTCTTC
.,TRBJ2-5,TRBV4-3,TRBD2,CASSQGLAGGKQETQYF,TGCGCCAGCAGCCAAGGACTAGCGGGGGGCAAACAAGAGACCCAGTACTTC
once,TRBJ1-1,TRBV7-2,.,CASSARTVNTEAFF,TGTGCCAGCAGCGCCCGGACAGTGAACACTGAAGCTTTCTTT
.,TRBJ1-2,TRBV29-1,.,CSVALRGGGVSYGYTF,TGCAGCGTTGCGTTAAGGGGAGGGGGAGTGAGCTATGGCTACACCTTC
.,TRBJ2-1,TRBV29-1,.,CSVALSYNEQFF,TGCAGCGTTGCTCTCTCCTACAATGAGCAGTTCTTC
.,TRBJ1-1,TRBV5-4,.,CASSPPGGDGVMNTEAFF,TGTGCCAGCAGCCCCCCCGGAGGAGACGGGGTGATGAACACTGAAGCTTTCTTT
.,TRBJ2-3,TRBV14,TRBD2,CASSQAGGLRDTQYF,TGTGCCAGCAGCCAAGCGGGGGGGTTAAGAGATACGCAGTATTTT
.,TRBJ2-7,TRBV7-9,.,CASSLAPGGDFSYEQYF,TGTGCCAGCAGCTTAGCCCCAGGAGGGGACTTCTCCTACGAGCAGTACTTC
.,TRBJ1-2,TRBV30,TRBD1,CAWSETGGGGYTF,TGTGCCTGGAGTGAGACAGGGGGTGGTGGCTACACCTTC
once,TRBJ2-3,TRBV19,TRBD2,CASSTGGGTDTQYF,TGTGCCAGTAGTACGGGGGGAGGTACAGATACGCAGTATTTT
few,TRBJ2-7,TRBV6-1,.,CASSPGNFNSYEQYF,TGTGCCAGCAGTCCAGGGAATTTCAACTCCTACGAGCAGTACTTC
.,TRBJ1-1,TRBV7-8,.,CASSVGDEAFF,TGTGCCAGCAGCGTCGGTGATGAAGCTTTCTTT
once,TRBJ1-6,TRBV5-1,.,CASSLPGDNSPLHF,TGCGCCAGCAGCTTGCCAGGAGACAATTCACCCCTCCACTTT
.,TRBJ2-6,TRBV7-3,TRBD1,CASSLTGTGRSGANVLTF,TGTGCCAGCAGCTTAACCGGGACAGGGCGCTCTGGGGCCAACGTCCTGACTTTC
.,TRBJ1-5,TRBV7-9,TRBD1,CASSLGTGRPQHF,TGTGCCAGCAGCTTAGGGACAGGGAGGCCCCAGCATTTT